The source of this TCR beta chain is a study of shared clonotypes between healthy human individuals. Comments on this clone: Other DNA sequences from this sample encode an identical CDR3 as well.

The table came from immunoSEQ multiplex PCR; TCRdb's copy has only in-frame clones and leaves some out. Of some 2.1 million clones in the sample, approximately 95% were seen once. The TCR comes from a man younger than 35 in good health. Sample: naive CD4+ T cells sorted from blood. The sample's subset: CD45RA+ positively selected.

The CDR3 protein is CASRGQGNQPQHF. The CDR3 region has the DNA TGTGCCAGCAGGGGGCAGGGCAATCAGCCCCAGCATTTT. V gene TRBV2 combines with J gene TRBJ1-5; perhaps TRBD1 as D (5 bases). Per the germline V gene, CDR1 is SNHLY and CDR2 is FYNNEI. This CDR3 has 13 amino acids. V was clipped by 6 bases and J by 2 bases, with 8 bases between them.